This TCR beta chain was profiled in a study of T cell repertoires in cytomegalovirus infection. At the level of the study: Selection of CMV epitopes for the study included recently identified HLA-C-restricted and well-studied HLA-B-restricted ones. Shared public TCR beta signatures pointed to both CMV infection and a matching HLA type.

On this clonotype: Its antigen is unidentified.

General study points: People with CMV and the relevant HLA were identified by cumulative public TCR beta family frequency. Within the response measured ex vivo, HLA-C-restricted CMV-specific TCR beta clonotypes were dominant.

Each CDR3 protein is one row after TCRdb ran MiXCR on the reads. The table includes under 120,000 distinct CDR3 sequences, roughly 39% detected once. Germline CDR1 SGHVS, CDR2 FNYEAQ. The CDR3 length is 13 residues. Deletions cut 1 base from V and 6 bases from J, with 8 bases between. The TCR sequence derives from a human donor in good health (CMV status not recorded). Some clones in this sample may be carry-over from other donors' samples. V and J are TRBV7-6 and TRBJ2-3; D is unclear. The sequencing used CD8+ T cells from cultured PBMCs, collected from culture after CMV antigen stimulation. The CDR3: CASSLVTQDTQYF. CDR3 DNA: TGTGCCAGCAGCTTAGTAACCCAGGATACGCAGTATTTT.